Below are 32 T cell receptor beta chains sequenced from a single sample in a study of T-cell memory formation after mild COVID-19. TCRdb re-called the 5' RACE reads with MiXCR, one entry per CDR3 protein. The table has about 270,000 distinct CDR3 sequences, around 15% seen once; the top ten hold less than 30%. The specimen sequenced was PBMCs or a T cell subset sorted from them (not recorded which). These receptors originate from a man between 18 and 29 years old who had mild COVID-19 (a few samples of this study predate the infection). Cell type and time point are not known.

This clonotype was seen a few times. The J gene is TRBJ2-3, the V gene TRBV6-2 or TRBV6-3; 7 bases are shared with TRBD2. Per germline, CDR1 MNHEY and CDR2 SVGEGT. The junction had 2 bases not matched to a gene; V was cut back by 2 bases and J by 0 bases. CDR3 length equals 15 residues. The chain's CDR3 is CASSYIGGSTDTQYF. The DNA for the CDR3 is TGTGCCAGCAGTTACATCGGGGGGAGCACAGATACGCAGTATTTT.

V usage is TRBV5-5 and J usage is TRBJ1-2; D gene unclear. V was trimmed by 5 bases and J by 8 bases, leaving 16 bases between them. Germline V gives CDR1 SGHKS, CDR2 YYEKEE (reference sequence). This CDR3 is 13 amino acids long. CDR3 sequence (DNA): TGTGCCAGCAGAGCCGCCGGGATCGGGGGCTACACCTTC. This translates into CASRAAGIGGYTF.

This clonotype was counted a few times. The rearrangement uses TRBV5-1 and TRBJ2-2; possibly TRBD2 for D (5 bases). Trimming took off 0 bases at V and 0 bases at J, with 9 bases between the two ends. This CDR3 region has 16 residues. CDR1 is SGHRS, CDR2 YFSETQ, per germline. The CDR3 sequence is CASSLVAHANTGELFF. In DNA form, the CDR3 reads TGCGCCAGCAGCTTGGTAGCGCACGCGAACACCGGGGAGCTGTTTTTT.

The CDR3 protein is CASSSNAGNMPYEQYF. Written as DNA, the CDR3 is TGTGCCAGCAGCTCCAATGCAGGGAATATGCCCTACGAGCAGTACTTC. The J gene is TRBJ2-7, the V gene TRBV11-3, with D possibly matching TRBD1 (5 bases). Looked up from germline, CDR1 is SGHNT and CDR2 is YENEEA. With 4 bases removed from V and 2 bases from J, the gap between germline ends came to 18 bases. The CDR3 sequence is 16 residues long. Together with reference TRBV11-3 and TRBJ2-7, the CDR3 gives the full variable domain: EAGVVQSPRYKIIEKKQPVAFWCNPISGHNTLYWYLQNLGQGPELLIRYENEEAVDDSQLPKDRFSAERLKGVDSTLKIQPAELGDSAVYLCASSSNAGNMPYEQYFGPGTRLTVT.

The chain joins TRBV12-3 or TRBV12-4 to TRBJ1-5, with 9 bases matching TRBD1. The length of the CDR3 is 15 residues. V trimming: 5 bases; J trimming: 4 bases; junction bases outside the gene matches: 6. The DNA for the CDR3 is TGTGCCAGCAGTACGGGACAGGGAGGAAATCAGCCCCAGCATTTT. Amino acid sequence: CASSTGQGGNQPQHF.

At least ten counts were recorded for this clonotype. V gene TRBV5-1 combines with J gene TRBJ2-2; 9 bases fit TRBD1. Germline V gene data show CDR1 as SGHRS and CDR2 as YFSETQ. The CDR3 contains 14 residues. J was trimmed by 5 bases and V by 4 bases; bases with no gene match: 3. CDR3 nucleotides: TGCGCCAGCAGCGGGGGACAGGGAACCGGGGAGCTGTTTTTT. Translated, it gives CASSGGQGTGELFF.

There are a few counts of this clonotype. The chain carries TRBV6-2 or TRBV6-3 and TRBJ1-6, with 8 bases lining up with TRBD1. This CDR3 is 16 amino acids long. CDR1 is MNHEY and CDR2 is SVGEGT in the germline V gene. V trimming: 0 bases; J trimming: 7 bases; junction bases outside the gene matches: 5. The CDR3 protein is CASSYSPTGGNSPLHF. CDR3 DNA sequence: TGTGCCAGCAGTTACTCGCCCACAGGGGGAAATTCACCCCTCCACTTT.

The chain joins TRBV7-3 to TRBJ2-7, with a possible D match to TRBD2 (5 bases). CDR1 is SGHTA and CDR2 is FQGTGA in the germline V gene. The CDR3 covers 15 residues. Trimming removed 3 bases from V and 3 bases from J, with 15 bases in between. The CDR3 sequence is CASSFGPPSNYEQYF. In DNA form, the CDR3 reads TGTGCCAGCAGCTTCGGACCCCCTAGCAACTACGAGCAGTACTTC.

This clonotype was detected a few times. This chain links TRBV20-1 with TRBJ2-7; D is uncertain. With 2 bases removed from V and 0 bases from J, the gap between germline ends came to 8 bases. Germline V gene data show CDR1 as DFQATT and CDR2 as SNEGSKA (reference sequence). CDR3 length equals 13 residues. The CDR3 loop is CSARSESSYEQYV. The DNA of the CDR3 is TGCAGTGCTAGATCCGAGAGCTCCTACGAGCAGTACGTC.

V usage is TRBV6-1 and J usage is TRBJ2-7; possibly TRBD1 for D (5 bases). This CDR3 has 12 residues. The germline CDR1 and CDR2 sequences are MNHNS and SASEGT. V was cut by 7 bases and J by 1 base, with 8 bases left in between. The CDR3 DNA sequence: TGTGCCAGCACCCAGGGATCCTACGAGCAGTACTTC. Amino acids: CASTQGSYEQYF.

There are a few counts of this clonotype. This rearrangement joins TRBV4-3 to TRBJ2-5; 10 nucleotides match TRBD2. The CDR3 length is 16 residues. Trimming removed 4 bases from V and 3 bases from J; junction bases left unmatched: 8. CDR1 LGHNA and CDR2 YSLEER come from the germline V gene. The CDR3 nucleotides are TGCGCCAGCAGCCGAAGTCCCCTAGCGGGGGAAGAGACCCAGTACTTC. Its translation: CASSRSPLAGEETQYF.

The chain employs TRBV30 and TRBJ2-2; 11 nucleotides match TRBD2. The CDR3 is made up of 14 amino acids. Trimming cost V 5 bases and J 8 bases; bases outside gene matches: 7. Germline CDR1 and CDR2: GTSNPN and SVGIG (reference sequence). The CDR3 reads CAWDSGLAAGELFF. Here the CDR3 DNA reads TGTGCCTGGGACTCGGGACTAGCGGCTGGGGAGCTGTTTTTT.

The chain recombines TRBV6-6 with TRBJ1-4, with D unresolved. The germline V gene encodes CDR1 MNHNY and CDR2 SVGAGI (reference sequence). CDR3 size: 14 residues. Trimming took off 3 bases at V and 3 bases at J, with 8 bases between the two ends. In nucleotides, the CDR3 is TGTGCCAGCAGTTATTGGTCGGCTAATGAAAAACTGTTTTTT. This codes for CASSYWSANEKLFF.

The chain is built from TRBV28 and TRBJ2-4, with D tentatively TRBD1 or TRBD2 (6 bases each). The CDR3 totals 15 residues. V lost 7 bases, J lost 4 bases, and 17 bases lay in between. The germline CDR1 and CDR2 sequences are MDHEN and SYDVKM. CDR3 loop: CASTRGIGGKNIQYF. DNA for the CDR3: TGTGCCAGCACCCGTGGGATAGGGGGGAAAAACATTCAGTACTTC. Drawing the rest from reference TRBV28 and TRBJ2-4, the complete variable domain is DVKVTQSSRYLVKRTGEKVFLECVQDMDHENMFWYRQDPGLGLRLIYFSYDVKMKEKGDIPEGYSVSREKKERFSLILESASTNQTSMYLCASTRGIGGKNIQYFGAGTRLSVL.

The chain has TRBV7-9 and TRBJ1-2, with TRBD1 matching 8 bases. CDR3 length: 13 residues. The V gene's germline CDR1 is SEHNR and CDR2 FQNEAQ (reference sequence). The trim removed 5 bases at V and 3 bases at J, leaving 2 bases unmatched. The CDR3 is CASSHRGYYGYTF. CDR3 nucleotide sequence: TGTGCCAGCAGCCACAGGGGGTACTATGGCTACACCTTC.

This clonotype occurred many times. The rearrangement links TRBV20-1 to TRBJ2-5; TRBD2 aligns across 15 bases. The CDR3 sequence is 18 residues long. Germline CDR1 and CDR2: DFQATT and SNEGSKA (reference sequence). The J segment lost 5 bases and the V segment lost 2 bases, leaving 12 bases of the junction unmatched. The CDR3 DNA reads TGCAGTGCTAGACTTCCCGGACTAGCGGGGGGGCCGGAGGAGACCCAGTACTTC. Its translation is CSARLPGLAGGPEETQYF.

The J gene is TRBJ2-1, the V gene TRBV6-2 or TRBV6-3; D not certain. V lost 6 bases, J lost 0 bases, and 9 bases lay in between. The CDR3 sequence is 14 residues long. Germline-derived CDR1 and CDR2 are MNHEY and SVGEGT. As DNA, the CDR3 is TGTGCCAGCAGCTATTTGCGCTCCTACAATGAGCAGTTCTTC. It specifies CASSYLRSYNEQFF.

This clonotype occurred a few times. The CDR3 is CASSSKSLVTGELFF. The CDR3 region has the DNA TGTGCCAGCAGTTCCAAGTCTCTGGTAACCGGGGAGCTGTTTTTT. The V gene is TRBV6-6, the J gene TRBJ2-2, with unresolved D. This CDR3 comprises 15 residues. The germline CDR1 and CDR2 sequences are MNHNY and SVGAGI (reference sequence). Trimming cost V 4 bases and J 5 bases, with 14 bases left between them.

This clonotype has just a few counts. This chain connects TRBV29-1 to TRBJ1-2; no clear D gene. Germline values: CDR1 SQVTM, CDR2 ANQGSEA. This CDR3 is built from 13 residues. Trimming removed 2 bases from V and 8 bases from J, with 15 bases in between. CDR3 residues: CSVETPFLGGYTF. The DNA of the CDR3 is TGCAGCGTTGAAACCCCGTTCTTGGGCGGCTACACCTTC.

The V gene is TRBV2, the J gene TRBJ2-5, with a possible D match to TRBD1 (5 bases). Trimming removed 7 bases at V and 12 bases at J, with 18 bases between. Germline V gene data show CDR1 as SNHLY and CDR2 as FYNNEI. The CDR3 covers 12 residues. The CDR3: CASIPPGREEYF. The CDR3 DNA reads TGTGCCAGCATCCCCCCGGGCAGGGAAGAGTACTTC.

The chain has TRBV20-1 and TRBJ2-3; no reliable D call. Germline values: CDR1 DFQATT, CDR2 SNEGSKA (reference sequence). The CDR3 totals 12 residues. V was pared by 3 bases and J by 4 bases, with 8 bases between. CDR3 DNA sequence: TGCAGTGCTAGCGGCAGTTCAGATACGCAGTATTTT. It encodes CSASGSSDTQYF.

There are a few counts of this clonotype. J is TRBJ2-7 and V is TRBV15; D may be TRBD2 (5 bases). CDR1 is LNHNV, CDR2 YYDKDF, per germline (reference sequence). Trimming left V 5 bases short and J 3 bases short, with 11 bases between. The CDR3 contains 13 residues. The CDR3 region has the DNA TGTGCCACCAGCGGAATGGGAGACTACGAGCAGTACGTC. Protein sequence: CATSGMGDYEQYV.

J is TRBJ2-6 and V is TRBV9; no definite D call. Germline V gene sequence: CDR1 SGDLS, CDR2 YYNGEE. This CDR3 is 16 amino acids long. V lost 3 bases to trimming and J lost 4 bases, with 14 bases between them. DNA of the CDR3: TGTGCCAGCAGCGCCCCGGCAGTTGAAGGGGCCAACGTCCTGACTTTC. Protein product: CASSAPAVEGANVLTF.

The table lists this clonotype with a few counts. The rearrangement uses TRBV4-2 and TRBJ2-5; 7 bases agree with TRBD2. V lost 1 base to trimming and J lost 1 base; unmatched junction nucleotides: 18. CDR3 length equals 20 residues. Germline loops: CDR1 LGHNA, CDR2 YNFKEQ. The CDR3 sequence is CASSQGIGRGVGTLQETQYF. CDR3 sequence (DNA): TGTGCCAGCAGCCAAGGGATTGGACGGGGGGTCGGAACACTCCAAGAGACCCAGTACTTC.

This clonotype was seen once. This chain uses TRBV20-1 with TRBJ2-3, with 9 bases aligning to TRBD1. The germline V gene encodes CDR1 DFQATT and CDR2 SNEGSKA (reference sequence). The CDR3 consists of 12 residues. The CDR3 sequence: CSRGQGTDTQYF. The CDR3 DNA sequence: TGCAGCCGTGGACAGGGGACAGATACGCAGTATTTT.

The gene calls are TRBV5-6 and TRBJ2-1, with D possibly matching TRBD1 (8 bases). Trimming cost V 4 bases and J 9 bases, with 17 bases left between them. Per germline, CDR1 SGHDT and CDR2 YYEEEE. The CDR3 length is 14 residues. The CDR3 is CASSGRQGRGEQFF. DNA for the CDR3: TGTGCCAGCAGCGGACGACAGGGGAGGGGTGAGCAGTTCTTC.

This clonotype is a singleton in its sample. The chain is built from TRBV30 and TRBJ1-1; maybe TRBD1 (5 bases). Trimming stripped 4 bases from V and 10 bases from J, with 16 bases between. Germline V gives CDR1 GTSNPN, CDR2 SVGIG (reference sequence). CDR3 length: 12 amino acids. The CDR3 spells CAWNQNRGGAFF. The CDR3 region has the DNA TGTGCCTGGAATCAAAACCGGGGGGGAGCTTTCTTT. Variable domain in full (rest from reference TRBV30 and TRBJ1-1): SQTIHQWPATLVQPVGSPLSLECTVEGTSNPNLYWYRQAAGRGLQLLFYSVGIGQISSEVPQNLSASRPQDRQFILSSKKLLLSDSGFYLCAWNQNRGGAFFGQGTRLTVV.

This clonotype has a handful of counts. V is TRBV10-3 and J is TRBJ1-6, with D unresolved. Between the trimmed V and J ends, which lost 8 bases and 6 bases, there was a span of 11 bases. CDR1 ENHRY and CDR2 SYGVKD come from the germline V gene. The CDR3 consists of 13 residues. CDR3 loop: CAIATNLNSPLHF. The CDR3 DNA is TGTGCCATCGCAACAAACCTTAATTCACCCCTCCACTTT.

J is TRBJ2-1 and V is TRBV7-8, with TRBD2 matching over 7 bases. With V trimmed by 3 bases and J by 0 bases, 11 bases remained unmatched. The CDR3 sequence is 18 residues long. Germline V CDR1 and CDR2: SGHVS, FQNEAQ. CDR3 sequence reads: CASSFGLAEMSSYNEQFF. The CDR3 DNA reads as TGTGCCAGCAGCTTCGGGCTAGCGGAGATGAGCTCCTACAATGAGCAGTTCTTC.

There are a few counts of this clonotype. The chain carries TRBV7-2 and TRBJ2-3, with D maybe TRBD2 (6 bases). CDR1 is SGHTA and CDR2 is FQGNSA in the germline V gene. The CDR3 has 15 amino acids. V shed 7 bases and J shed 3 bases, with 17 bases lying between them. CDR3 nucleotides: TGTGCCAGCACAAACGGAATGGGGGGAACAGATACGCAGTATTTT. It translates to CASTNGMGGTDTQYF.

This chain connects TRBV7-9 to TRBJ2-3; D call uncertain. V was trimmed by 5 bases and J by 6 bases, leaving 6 bases between them. The CDR3 totals 11 residues. CDR1 is SEHNR and CDR2 is FQNEAQ in the germline V gene (reference sequence). CDR3 region: CASSPQDTQYF. In DNA form, the CDR3 reads TGTGCCAGCAGCCCGCAGGATACGCAGTATTTT.

This sequence joins TRBV6-2 or TRBV6-3 and TRBJ2-5; TRBD2 is a possible D gene (6 bases). Germline CDR1 is MNHEY and CDR2 is SVGEGT. V was trimmed by 6 bases and J by 4 bases, leaving 12 bases between them. This CDR3 has 13 residues. CDR3 sequence: CASSRLVRETQYF. The CDR3 DNA reads TGTGCCAGCAGCCGACTAGTGCGAGAGACCCAGTACTTC.